Each of the 28 T cell receptor beta chains below was sequenced from the same sample in a study of Graves' ophthalmopathy and Graves' hyperthyroidism. The authors amplified TCR beta CDR3 regions, and they did so from RNA transcripts for repertoire sequencing. RT-PCR was first run with HTBI primers, then multiplex PCR in a second round. TCRdb passed the multiplex PCR reads through MiXCR, listing each CDR3 protein once. This table has around 1.1 million distinct CDR3 sequences, about two fifths appearing once. Sample: peripheral blood or thyroid tissue (not recorded which). The origin of the receptors is an adult man with Graves' hyperthyroidism.

This clonotype was observed many times. V gene TRBV11-2 combines with J gene TRBJ2-6; D might be TRBD1 or TRBD2, each matching 5 bases. V lost 4 bases and J 0 bases, leaving 13 bases between the germline ends. Germline V gene lookup returns CDR1 SGHAT and CDR2 FQNNGV. This CDR3 is 17 amino acids long. The CDR3 region is CASSSGRDHSGANVLTF. CDR3 sequence (DNA): TGTGCCAGCAGCTCCGGACGGGACCACTCTGGGGCCAACGTCCTGACTTTC.

This clonotype has more than one count but fewer than ten. The chain uses TRBV20-1 and TRBJ1-2, with 9 bases matching TRBD1. Trimming at V came to 3 bases and at J to 8 bases, leaving 10 bases not matched to a gene. The CDR3 is 14 amino acids. Germline CDR1 reads DFQATT; CDR2 reads SNEGSKA (reference sequence). CDR3 DNA: TGCAGTGCTAGCCCCGCCCGGACAGGGGCGGGCTACACCTTC. It codes for CSASPARTGAGYTF.

The J gene is TRBJ1-1, the V gene TRBV6-5; TRBD1 is a possible D gene (5 bases). CDR1 is MNHEY and CDR2 is SVGAGI in the germline V gene. The CDR3 loop spans 13 amino acids. V was cut by 4 bases and J by 3 bases, with 9 bases left in between. CDR3 DNA sequence: TGTGCCAGCAGTTCCGGACATTACACTGAAGCTTTCTTT. Encoded protein: CASSSGHYTEAFF.

The genes are TRBV29-1 and TRBJ1-1; TRBD1 agrees at 8 bases. The germline gives CDR1 SQVTM, CDR2 ANQGSEA. J lost 1 base, V lost 8 bases, and 6 bases had no gene match. The CDR3 consists of 13 residues. The CDR3, as DNA: TGCAGCCGTCCCGGGACAGGGAACACTGAAGCTTTCTTT. It translates to CSRPGTGNTEAFF.

There are many counts of this clonotype. The CDR3 spells CSAPGQGQETQYF. The CDR3 DNA follows: TGCAGCGCCCCGGGACAGGGGCAAGAGACCCAGTACTTC. This sequence joins TRBV29-1 and TRBJ2-5, with 10 positions matching TRBD1. Germline values: CDR1 SQVTM, CDR2 ANQGSEA. After removal of 7 bases from V and 2 bases from J, the junction contained 4 bases not matched to a gene. The CDR3 has 13 residues.

There are a few counts of this clonotype. This chain joins TRBV20-1 and TRBJ1-5; D unclear. This CDR3 is 13 amino acids long. Trimming removed 1 base from V and 5 bases from J, with 9 bases in between. CDR1 and CDR2 (germline): DFQATT, SNEGSKA (reference sequence). CDR3 DNA: TGCAGTGCTAGAGTCGCAGGACATCAGCCCCAGCATTTT. Its protein product is CSARVAGHQPQHF.

The chain is built from TRBV9 and TRBJ2-7; 8 nucleotides align to TRBD1. The V gene's germline CDR1 is SGDLS and CDR2 YYNGEE. After removal of 0 bases from V and 5 bases from J, the junction contained 10 bases not matched to a gene. This CDR3 comprises 16 residues. The CDR3 loop is CASSVVSGQGSHEQYF. CDR3 DNA sequence: TGTGCCAGCAGCGTAGTCTCCGGACAGGGTTCCCACGAGCAGTACTTC.

This clonotype has more than one count but fewer than ten. This chain connects TRBV25-1 to TRBJ2-3, with 8 bases lining up with TRBD1. Germline V gives CDR1 MGHDK, CDR2 SYGVNS. Trimming removed 7 bases from V and 0 bases from J; junction bases left unmatched: 0. There are 13 residues in the CDR3. The CDR3 sequence is CASNRGSTDTQYF. CDR3 bases: TGTGCCAGCAACAGGGGGAGCACAGATACGCAGTATTTT.

V is TRBV5-1 and J is TRBJ2-7; 12 bases agree with TRBD2. Trimming took 1 base from V and 5 from J; bases not matched to a gene: 1. Germline V gene lookup returns CDR1 SGHRS and CDR2 YFSETQ. CDR3 length: 14 amino acids. The CDR3 DNA reads TGCGCCAGCAGCTTGCTAGCGGGAGGGAACGAGCAGTACTTC. This codes for CASSLLAGGNEQYF.

J is TRBJ2-7 and V is TRBV6-1, with D perhaps assigned TRBD1 or TRBD2 (5 bases each). The germline V and J ends were trimmed by 11 bases and 5 bases, with 22 bases remaining between them. There are 14 residues in the CDR3. CDR1 is MNHNS and CDR2 is SASEGT in the germline V gene. Here the CDR3 reads CASQGRMIGHEQYF. The DNA of the CDR3 is TGTGCCTCCCAGGGACGGATGATTGGTCACGAGCAGTACTTC.

Points on this clonotype: One base away lies a much larger clone, so this may be a sequencing read error. The chain employs TRBV5-1 and TRBJ2-2; D is unclear. Trimming left V 2 bases short and J 7 bases short, with 9 bases between. Germline-derived CDR1 and CDR2 are SGHRS and YFSETQ. The CDR3 runs 13 residues. The CDR3: CASSFDMVGELFF. CDR3 coding DNA: TGCGCCAGCAGCTTCGACATGGTCGGGGAGCTGTTTTTT.

This rearrangement joins TRBV20-1 to TRBJ1-5; the D gene is possibly TRBD1 (5 bases). This CDR3 has 12 residues. Per the germline V gene, CDR1 is DFQATT and CDR2 is SNEGSKA (reference sequence). Trimming took 8 bases from V and 10 from J, leaving 18 bases between them. The CDR3 region has the DNA TGCAGTACCAGGGATCTAGGGTCCCCCCAGCATTTT. It encodes CSTRDLGSPQHF.

With regard to this clonotype: Just one base apart from a much larger clone, this may be a read error. The gene calls are TRBV25-1 and TRBJ1-5; the match to TRBD1 covers 9 bases. The junction had 5 bases not matched to a gene; V was cut back by 3 bases and J by 2 bases. Germline CDR1 reads MGHDK; CDR2 reads SYGVNS. This CDR3 is 16 amino acids long. The CDR3 bases are TGTGCCAGCAGTGAGGGACAGGGAGGCGGCAATCAGCCCCAGCATTTT. Translating it yields CASSEGQGGGNQPQHF.

This clonotype showed up many times. The V and J genes are TRBV5-4 and TRBJ1-2; no clear D. The CDR3 totals 15 residues. V shed 4 bases and J shed 3 bases, with 16 bases lying between them. Per germline, CDR1 SGHNT and CDR2 YYREEE (reference sequence). CDR3 DNA: TGTGCCAGCAGCACCCGAAAGGGCGCCTACTATGGCTACACCTTC. Translating it yields CASSTRKGAYYGYTF.

This clonotype was found many times. The chain joins TRBV15 to TRBJ1-1; TRBD1 aligns across 8 bases. The CDR3 has 16 residues. The germline V gene has CDR1 LNHNV and CDR2 YYDKDF (reference sequence). V shed 1 base and J 5 bases; nucleotides not matched to a gene: 9. CDR3 protein: CATSRGGGQGDTEAFF. The CDR3, as DNA: TGTGCCACCAGCAGAGGTGGAGGACAGGGAGATACTGAAGCTTTCTTT. Variable domain in full (rest from reference TRBV15 and TRBJ1-1): DAMVIQNPRYQVTQFGKPVTLSCSQTLNHNVMYWYQQKSSQAPKLLFHYYDKDFNNEADTPDNFQSRRPNTSFCFLDIRSPGLGDTAMYLCATSRGGGQGDTEAFFGQGTRLTVV.

The CDR3 coding sequence is TGTGCCAGCAACCCTGGGACTGAAGCTTTCTTT. It yields the protein CASNPGTEAFF. V is TRBV6-5 and J is TRBJ1-1; no reliable D call. The V and J ends lost 7 bases and 5 bases respectively, with 8 bases between them. Germline V gives CDR1 MNHEY, CDR2 SVGAGI. The CDR3 runs 11 residues.

At least ten counts were recorded for this clonotype. V is TRBV3-1 and J is TRBJ2-2; no clear D. Per the germline V gene, CDR1 is LGHDT and CDR2 is YNNKEL (reference sequence). The ends were cut back, 0 bases at V and 0 bases at J, with 5 bases in the middle. The CDR3 extends over 15 amino acids. The CDR3 DNA reads TGTGCCAGCAGCCAAGACACATCGAACACCGGGGAGCTGTTTTTT. Amino acids: CASSQDTSNTGELFF.

This clonotype was seen only a few times. The J gene is TRBJ2-7, the V gene TRBV4-2; 9 bases are a match to TRBD1. CDR3 length equals 15 residues. The germline gives CDR1 LGHNA, CDR2 YNFKEQ. Trimming at V came to 0 bases and at J to 6 bases, leaving 6 bases not matched to a gene. Here the CDR3 reads CASSQDPGQGSEQYF. In nucleotides, the CDR3 is TGTGCCAGCAGCCAAGACCCGGGACAGGGTAGCGAGCAGTACTTC.

The chain is built from TRBV2 and TRBJ2-5; 16 nucleotides line up with TRBD2. Trimming removed 5 bases from V and 4 bases from J; junction bases left unmatched: 4. This CDR3 region has 16 residues. Germline CDR1 and CDR2: SNHLY and FYNNEI. As DNA, the CDR3 is TGTGCCAGCAGTCGGGGACTAGCGGGAGGGAGAGAGACCCAGTACTTC. This sequence encodes CASSRGLAGGRETQYF. The full variable domain, with the rest looked up from reference TRBV2 and TRBJ2-5, is EPEVTQTPSHQVTQMGQEVILRCVPISNHLYFYWYRQILGQKVEFLVSFYNNEISEKSEIFDDQFSVERPDGSNFTLKIRSTKLEDSAMYFCASSRGLAGGRETQYFGPGTRLLVL.

The chain has TRBV5-1 and TRBJ1-1, with a weak D call TRBD1 (5 bases). V lost 2 bases to trimming and J lost 0 bases, with 14 bases between them. From germline, CDR1 is SGHRS and CDR2 YFSETQ. The CDR3 consists of 16 residues. The CDR3: CASSLQAGGVNTEAFF. DNA for the CDR3: TGCGCCAGCAGCTTACAGGCGGGGGGGGTGAACACTGAAGCTTTCTTT.

The chain has TRBV5-1 and TRBJ2-2; TRBD1 agrees at 9 bases. The length of the CDR3 is 17 residues. V dropped 2 bases and J dropped 6; count of bases not matched to a gene: 11. Per germline, CDR1 SGHRS and CDR2 YFSETQ. CDR3 bases: TGCGCCAGCAGCTTATCACAGGGGGCGATTAGTCCCGGGGAGCTGTTTTTT. Protein product: CASSLSQGAISPGELFF.

This clonotype was seen many times. This rearrangement joins TRBV6-6 to TRBJ1-1; 9 bases agree with TRBD1. CDR1 is MNHNY and CDR2 is SVGAGI in the germline V gene (reference sequence). This CDR3 contains 15 residues. Unmatched junction bases numbered 3, after V lost 1 base and J lost 3 bases. DNA of the CDR3: TGTGCCAGCAGTTACTTGGGACAGGGTGACACTGAAGCTTTCTTT. Translated, it gives CASSYLGQGDTEAFF.

This clonotype appeared many times. The chain couples TRBV20-1 to TRBJ2-5; D call uncertain. The germline V and J ends were trimmed by 5 bases and 4 bases, with 17 bases remaining between them. The CDR3 loop spans 14 amino acids. CDR1 is DFQATT and CDR2 is SNEGSKA in the germline V gene (reference sequence). CDR3 in amino acids: CSAAGAGSRETQYF. The CDR3 DNA is TGCAGTGCTGCAGGAGCAGGTTCGAGAGAGACCCAGTACTTC.

At least ten counts were recorded for this clonotype. DNA for the CDR3: TGTGCCAGTACCCTGCAACGGGAGACCATAGGAAACACCATATATTTT. This sequence encodes CASTLQRETIGNTIYF. This chain uses TRBV19 with TRBJ1-3, with D uncertain. Trimming took 7 bases from V and 4 from J, leaving 20 bases between them. Germline-derived CDR1 and CDR2 are LNHDA and SQIVND (reference sequence). This CDR3 comprises 16 residues.

The chain carries TRBV15 and TRBJ1-2, with a tentative D call TRBD1 (6 bases). Trimming removed 3 bases from V and 7 bases from J, with 15 bases in between. The CDR3 runs 14 residues. Germline V gene data show CDR1 as LNHNV and CDR2 as YYDKDF (reference sequence). Here the CDR3 reads CATSSSEGRGGYTF. CDR3 DNA sequence: TGTGCCACCAGCAGCTCTGAGGGCAGGGGTGGCTACACCTTC.

This clonotype was recorded at least ten times. The V call is TRBV2, the J call TRBJ1-6; D might be TRBD1 (6 bases). The CDR3 loop spans 15 amino acids. V was trimmed by 7 bases and J by 0 bases, leaving 10 bases between them. The germline gives CDR1 SNHLY, CDR2 FYNNEI. The CDR3 coding sequence is TGTGCCAGCAAGGGGGGGAGCTCCTATAATTCACCCCTCCACTTT. Protein sequence: CASKGGSSYNSPLHF.

As DNA, the CDR3 is TGCAGTGCTGGGGGGCCCAATCAGCCCCAGCATTTT. It yields the protein CSAGGPNQPQHF. The rearrangement links TRBV20-1 to TRBJ1-5, with D tentatively TRBD1 (6 bases). Germline CDR1 and CDR2: DFQATT and SNEGSKA (reference sequence). V lost 5 bases and J 3 bases, leaving 8 bases between the germline ends. The CDR3 loop spans 12 amino acids.

This clonotype was observed at least ten times. This chain joins TRBV7-2 and TRBJ1-1; 7 bases align to TRBD1. The CDR3 totals 15 residues. After removal of 10 bases from V and 0 bases from J, the junction contained 11 bases not matched to a gene. The germline CDR1 and CDR2 sequences are SGHTA and FQGNSA. CDR3 loop: CATSLWDSMNTEAFF. The CDR3 coding sequence is TGTGCCACATCCCTTTGGGACAGCATGAACACTGAAGCTTTCTTT.